Listed here are 32 T cell receptor beta chains from one sample, sequenced in a study of PD-L1 blockade in urothelial cancer. The time point denotes: peripheral blood 6 weeks after treatment start. Profiled with immunoSEQ multiplex PCR; TCRdb holds only in-frame clones, not every one. The table has tens of thousands of clones, about 85% seen once; the top ten hold just under 3%. This specimen consisted of PBMCs, obtained around atezolizumab (anti-PD-L1) treatment. Receptor source: a man between 65 and 85 years old with urothelial cancer.

The V and J genes are TRBV18 and TRBJ1-2; D may be TRBD1 (6 bases). Per germline, CDR1 KGHSH and CDR2 LQKENI. CDR3 length equals 15 residues. V dropped 3 bases and J dropped 7 bases, with 18 bases sitting between them. The CDR3 DNA reads as TGTGCCAGCTCACCGGTGACAGGAGCAGCTGGTGGCTACACCTTC. Its protein product is CASSPVTGAAGGYTF.

The chain is built from TRBV11-3 and TRBJ2-7; a possible D gene is TRBD2 (5 bases). Germline V gene data show CDR1 as SGHNT and CDR2 as YENEEA. Trimming pared 5 bases from V and 6 bases from J, leaving 17 bases between. CDR3 length: 14 amino acids. CDR3 in amino acids: CASSPTSPQGEQYF. CDR3 sequence (DNA): TGTGCCAGCAGCCCTACTAGTCCCCAAGGCGAGCAGTACTTC.

Written as DNA, the CDR3 is TGTGCCAGCAGTGTCTCCGGGACAGCGAACACTGAAGCTTTCTTT. It is translated as CASSVSGTANTEAFF. The rearrangement links TRBV6-1 to TRBJ1-1; TRBD1 matches at 7 bases. Germline CDR1 is MNHNS and CDR2 is SASEGT. Germline trimming cut 4 bases from V and 1 base from J; bases unmatched to any gene: 6. CDR3 length: 15 amino acids.

This rearrangement joins TRBV13 to TRBJ1-3; possibly TRBD1 for D (5 bases). The V gene lost 8 bases and the J gene lost 0 bases, with 11 bases spanning the gap. Germline CDR1 is PRHDT and CDR2 is FYEKMQ (reference sequence). The CDR3 contains 14 residues. CDR3 coding DNA: TGTGCCAGCTGTTGGGGCCTCTCTGGAAACACCATATATTTT. Translated, it gives CASCWGLSGNTIYF.

This clone was detected only once. J is TRBJ1-2 and V is TRBV4-1; a possible D gene is TRBD1 (5 bases). The germline CDR1 and CDR2 sequences are MGHRA and YSYEKL. The V gene lost 0 bases and the J gene lost 4 bases, with 9 bases spanning the gap. The CDR3 spans 14 residues. The CDR3 coding sequence is TGCGCCAGCAGCCAAGACAGGGTGGCCTATGGCTACACCTTC. Residues: CASSQDRVAYGYTF.

This rearrangement joins TRBV4-3 to TRBJ2-2; the D gene is possibly TRBD1 (6 bases). Trimming stripped 2 bases from V and 5 bases from J, with 12 bases between. The CDR3 runs 15 residues. Germline-derived CDR1 and CDR2 are LGHNA and YSLEER. The CDR3, as DNA: TGCGCCAGCAGCCAAAACAGGGTCGGGACCGGGGAGCTGTTTTTT. Amino acids: CASSQNRVGTGELFF.

The chain is built from TRBV7-6 and TRBJ2-6; weak D call: TRBD2 (5 bases). The CDR3 covers 16 residues. Germline assignment: CDR1 SGHVS and CDR2 FNYEAQ. V was shortened by 4 bases and J by 2 bases, with 12 bases between the two germline ends. The CDR3, as DNA: TGTGCCAGCAGCTCACGAGGGTTCACTGGGGCCAACGTCCTGACTTTC. The encoded protein is CASSSRGFTGANVLTF.

This rearrangement joins TRBV11-2 to TRBJ1-1; 10 bases are a match to TRBD1. J gave up 1 base and V 1 base, and 3 bases lay outside the gene matches. The germline V gene has CDR1 SGHAT and CDR2 FQNNGV. This CDR3 is 16 amino acids long. The CDR3 reads CASSLVRTGGNTEAFF. CDR3 DNA sequence: TGTGCCAGCAGCTTAGTCCGGACAGGGGGGAACACTGAAGCTTTCTTT.

This clone was found once. J is TRBJ2-3 and V is TRBV10-3; TRBD2 aligns across 8 bases. Germline lookup yields CDR1 ENHRY and CDR2 SYGVKD. Germline trimming cut 5 bases from V and 4 bases from J; bases unmatched to any gene: 2. The CDR3 is 13 residues long. CDR3 protein: CAISPAGADTQYF. CDR3 nucleotide sequence: TGTGCCATCAGTCCAGCGGGAGCAGATACGCAGTATTTT.

This chain links TRBV4-3 with TRBJ2-1; 7 bases map to TRBD2. Germline values: CDR1 LGHNA, CDR2 YSLEER. The CDR3 loop spans 15 amino acids. The ends lost 4 bases at V and 1 base at J; junction bases unmatched: 4. This chain's CDR3 is CASSPGRGSYNEQFF. The DNA for the CDR3 is TGCGCCAGCAGCCCGGGGCGGGGGTCCTACAATGAGCAGTTCTTC.

The V and J genes are TRBV6-6 and TRBJ2-1, with 8 bases lining up with TRBD1. V dropped 1 base and J dropped 8; count of bases not matched to a gene: 4. Germline lookup yields CDR1 MNHNY and CDR2 SVGAGI (reference sequence). The CDR3 loop spans 14 amino acids. CDR3 loop: CASSYWGQVDEQFF. Here the CDR3 DNA reads TGTGCCAGCAGTTACTGGGGACAGGTCGATGAGCAGTTCTTC.

The rearrangement uses TRBV19 and TRBJ2-5; 9 bases match TRBD2. V was pared by 8 bases and J by 4 bases, with 11 bases of the junction left unmatched. Germline CDR1 and CDR2: LNHDA and SQIVND (reference sequence). This CDR3 region has 15 residues. The CDR3 DNA sequence: TGTGCCAGTTTGGACCTAGCGGGAAAGGGAGAGACCCAGTACTTC. Translation: CASLDLAGKGETQYF.

The CDR3 region is CSVRDRNPADTQYF. The CDR3 region has the DNA TGCAGCGTCCGGGATAGGAACCCCGCAGATACGCAGTATTTT. The chain joins TRBV29-1 to TRBJ2-3, with D possibly being TRBD2 (5 bases). The CDR3 is made up of 14 amino acids. Trimming pared 6 bases from V and 4 bases from J, leaving 17 bases between. CDR1 is SQVTM and CDR2 is ANQGSEA in the germline V gene.

The V call is TRBV27, the J call TRBJ1-1, with D maybe TRBD1 (6 bases). Looked up from germline, CDR1 is MNHEY and CDR2 is SMNVEV (reference sequence). The CDR3 spans 17 residues. V gave up 3 bases and J gave up 4 bases, with 21 bases separating them. In DNA, the CDR3 is TGTGCCAGCAGTTTCCCCAGAGGGGGACGCGGACCCACTGAAGCTTTCTTT. It is translated as CASSFPRGGRGPTEAFF.

This clone was detected only once. As DNA, the CDR3 is TGTGCCAGTAGTCCCGAAGCTATGAACACTGAAGCTTTCTTT. The encoded protein is CASSPEAMNTEAFF. This chain uses TRBV19 with TRBJ1-1; D remains unclear. Between the trimmed V and J ends, which lost 5 bases and 0 bases, there was a span of 10 bases. The V gene's germline CDR1 is LNHDA and CDR2 SQIVND (reference sequence). The CDR3 loop spans 14 amino acids.

The rearrangement joins TRBV28 to TRBJ2-7, with D perhaps matching TRBD2 (6 bases). Trimming took 4 bases from V and 3 from J, leaving 16 bases between them. The germline gives CDR1 MDHEN, CDR2 SYDVKM. This CDR3 contains 15 residues. The CDR3 reads CASSSAIPGVYEQYF. In nucleotides, the CDR3 is TGTGCCAGCAGTTCAGCCATACCGGGGGTCTACGAGCAGTACTTC.

J is TRBJ2-7 and V is TRBV7-2; D might be TRBD2 (5 bases). Germline CDR1 is SGHTA and CDR2 is FQGNSA. V dropped 4 bases and J dropped 2 bases, with 15 bases sitting between them. The CDR3 spans 15 residues. CDR3 residues: CASSSRAGSTYEQYF. Written as DNA, the CDR3 is TGTGCCAGCAGCTCTAGAGCTGGGAGCACCTACGAGCAGTACTTC.

This chain uses TRBV27 with TRBJ2-3; tentatively, D is TRBD1 (6 bases). Germline V lookup: CDR1 MNHEY, CDR2 SMNVEV (reference sequence). The V end was cut by 2 bases, the J end by 2 bases, with 17 bases between. This CDR3 contains 17 residues. CDR3 coding DNA: TGTGCCAGCAGTTTACTTGGGGGCGGTAGGATCACAGATACGCAGTATTTT. Its translation: CASSLLGGGRITDTQYF.

V usage is TRBV2 and J usage is TRBJ1-5, with 8 bases aligning to TRBD1. J lost 2 bases, V lost 1 base, and 7 bases had no gene match. Germline CDR1 SNHLY, CDR2 FYNNEI. The CDR3 consists of 17 residues. CDR3 coding DNA: TGTGCCAGCAGTGAAGGGACAGGGACGGGGGGCAATCAGCCCCAGCATTTT. Amino acids: CASSEGTGTGGNQPQHF.

The V gene is TRBV19, the J gene TRBJ2-1, with 10 bases fitting TRBD2. J lost 1 base, V lost 5 bases, and 8 bases had no gene match. The length of the CDR3 is 17 residues. Germline CDR1 LNHDA, CDR2 SQIVND (reference sequence). Here the CDR3 reads CASSDSGRRGSYNEQFF. DNA of the CDR3: TGTGCCAGTAGTGATAGCGGGAGGCGAGGTTCCTACAATGAGCAGTTCTTC.

The chain recombines TRBV11-3 with TRBJ2-3, with 12 bases identical to TRBD2. This CDR3 comprises 16 residues. Germline CDR1 and CDR2: SGHNT and YENEEA. V shed 5 bases and J 0 bases; nucleotides not matched to a gene: 3. CDR3 loop: CASSMGLAGSTDTQYF. The CDR3 nucleotides read TGTGCCAGCAGCATGGGACTAGCGGGCAGCACAGATACGCAGTATTTT.

A note on this clone: The germline gene is not matched at one end of the junction; a read error may be the cause. The chain combines TRBV5-5 with TRBJ2-3; D perhaps matches TRBD2 (6 bases). The CDR3 is 16 amino acids. CDR1 SGHKS and CDR2 YYEKEE come from the germline V gene (reference sequence). CDR3 sequence reads: CASTLGAGRGTDTQYF. CDR3 sequence (DNA): TGTGCCAGCACCTTGGGCGCGGGGAGAGGCACAGATACGCAGTATTTT.

The CDR3 reads CASSLTQGWQNEQFF. The CDR3, as DNA: TGTGCCAGCAGTTTAACGCAGGGATGGCAGAATGAGCAGTTCTTC. The chain uses TRBV27 and TRBJ2-1; D is perhaps TRBD1 (5 bases). Germline-derived CDR1 and CDR2 are MNHEY and SMNVEV (reference sequence). This CDR3 region has 15 residues. The V gene lost 2 bases and the J gene lost 7 bases, with 15 bases spanning the gap.

This clone was seen once. The chain combines TRBV9 with TRBJ2-7; 13 bases are a match to TRBD2. The V and J ends lost 4 bases and 5 bases, in that order; junction bases with no gene match: 6. The germline gives CDR1 SGDLS, CDR2 YYNGEE. The CDR3 spans 15 residues. The CDR3 region is CASSLTGTSGNEQYF. The CDR3 DNA is TGTGCCAGCAGCCTAACCGGGACTAGCGGGAACGAGCAGTACTTC.

The chain employs TRBV6-5 and TRBJ2-1; the D gene is possibly TRBD1 (6 bases). The CDR3 consists of 14 residues. The V gene's germline CDR1 is MNHEY and CDR2 SVGAGI. V shed 9 bases and J shed 0 bases, with 12 bases lying between them. CDR3 coding DNA: TGTGCCAGTAACAGGGCAAGCTCCTACAATGAGCAGTTCTTC. Residues: CASNRASSYNEQFF.

V usage is TRBV19 and J usage is TRBJ1-2; 10 bases are a match to TRBD1. The ends lost 6 bases at V and 12 bases at J; junction bases unmatched: 22. The CDR3 loop spans 17 amino acids. Looked up from germline, CDR1 is LNHDA and CDR2 is SQIVND (reference sequence). In DNA, the CDR3 is TGTGCCAGTAGCCCCGGGACAGGGGCAATCTCAGTCGTCGGGCACACCTTC. Translating it yields CASSPGTGAISVVGHTF.

The chain links TRBV19 to TRBJ1-5, with D possibly being TRBD1 (6 bases). The CDR3 consists of 15 residues. CDR1 LNHDA and CDR2 SQIVND come from the germline V gene (reference sequence). CDR3 sequence (DNA): TGTGCTTCTAACCTTCTACAGGGTAGCAATCAGCCCCAGCATTTT. It translates to CASNLLQGSNQPQHF. Together with reference TRBV19 and TRBJ1-5, the CDR3 gives the full variable domain: DGGITQSPKYLFRKEGQNVTLSCEQNLNHDAMYWYRQDPGQGLRLIYYSQIVNDFQKGDIAEGYSVSREKKESFPLTVTSAQKNPTAFYLCASNLLQGSNQPQHFGDGTRLSIL.

This clone has more than one count but fewer than ten. V usage is TRBV29-1 and J usage is TRBJ2-1; 9 nucleotides align to TRBD1. CDR1 is SQVTM and CDR2 is ANQGSEA in the germline V gene. With 5 bases clipped from V and 6 bases from J, the junction kept 8 bases outside the gene matches. The CDR3 contains 14 residues. The CDR3 DNA sequence: TGCAGCGTTTTACAGGGGGCGTCGGTCAATGAGCAGTTCTTC. It specifies CSVLQGASVNEQFF.

V gene TRBV1 combines with J gene TRBJ2-3; TRBD2 is taken as the D call from the table, unchecked against the DNA. TRBV1 corresponds to a pseudogene. The CDR3 has 20 residues. CDR3 protein: CTSSQHNAPGGRSSTDTQYF. The CDR3 bases are TGCACCAGCAGCCAACATAATGCACCGGGGGGACGGAGTAGCACAGATACGCAGTATTTT.

The chain has TRBV7-8 and TRBJ2-5; no clear D. Germline assignment: CDR1 SGHVS and CDR2 FQNEAQ. V lost 5 bases to trimming and J lost 1 base, with 8 bases between them. This CDR3 has 13 amino acids. CDR3: CASSLTTQETQYF. The CDR3 DNA sequence: TGTGCCAGCAGCCTAACCACCCAAGAGACCCAGTACTTC.

This rearrangement joins TRBV7-2 to TRBJ1-5; 7 bases fit TRBD1. Looked up from germline, CDR1 is SGHTA and CDR2 is FQGNSA. The length of the CDR3 is 16 residues. The V and J ends lost 2 bases and 3 bases, in that order; junction bases with no gene match: 7. The CDR3 protein is CASSLFWDSYNQPQHF. CDR3 sequence (DNA): TGTGCCAGCAGCTTATTTTGGGACAGTTACAATCAGCCCCAGCATTTT.

This clone was observed a single time. This chain uses TRBV6-5 with TRBJ2-1; no firm D call. Deletions cut 2 bases from V and 2 bases from J, with 10 bases between. Germline CDR1 reads MNHEY; CDR2 reads SVGAGI. The CDR3 has 15 residues. The CDR3 DNA reads as TGTGCCAGCAGTTACCGCCGGGTGACCTACAATGAGCAGTTCTTC. Protein sequence: CASSYRRVTYNEQFF.